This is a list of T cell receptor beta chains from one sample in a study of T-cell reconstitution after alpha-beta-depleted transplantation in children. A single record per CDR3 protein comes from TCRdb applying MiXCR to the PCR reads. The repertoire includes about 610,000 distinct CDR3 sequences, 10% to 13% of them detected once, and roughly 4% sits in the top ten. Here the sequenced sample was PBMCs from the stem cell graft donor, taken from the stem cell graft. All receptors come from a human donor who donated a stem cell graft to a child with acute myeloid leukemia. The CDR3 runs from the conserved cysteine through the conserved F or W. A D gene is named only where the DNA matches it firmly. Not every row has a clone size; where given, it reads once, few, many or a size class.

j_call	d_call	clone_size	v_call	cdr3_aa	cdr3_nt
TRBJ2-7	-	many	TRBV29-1	CSVEGGSRGGEQYF	TGCAGCGTTGAGGGAGGTTCCCGGGGTGGCGAGCAGTACTTC
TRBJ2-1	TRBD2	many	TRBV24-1	CATSDPGLAGFSYNEQFF	TGTGCCACCAGTGATCCGGGACTAGCGGGTTTCTCCTACAATGAGCAGTTCTTC
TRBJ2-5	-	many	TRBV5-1	CASSLEGETQYF	TGTGCCAGCAGCTTGGAGGGAGAGACCCAGTACTTC
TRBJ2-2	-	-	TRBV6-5	CASSYLLDTGELFF	TGTGCCAGCAGTTACTTATTAGATACCGGGGAGCTGTTTTTT
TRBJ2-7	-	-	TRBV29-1	CSVAPGVNEQYF	TGCAGCGTTGCGCCAGGGGTCAACGAGCAGTACTTC
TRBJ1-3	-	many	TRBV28	CASSSSGTGKKNTIYF	TGTGCCAGCAGTTCCTCAGGGACGGGGAAGAAAAACACCATATATTTT
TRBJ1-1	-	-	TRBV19	CASSIWGVGTEAFF	TGTGCCAGTAGTATTTGGGGGGTTGGAACTGAAGCTTTCTTT
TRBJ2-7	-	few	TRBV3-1	CASSGVETDKLAYEQYF	TGTGCCAGCAGTGGGGTTGAGACGGACAAGCTCGCCTACGAGCAGTACTTC
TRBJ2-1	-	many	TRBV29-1	CSVRFRGEQFF	TGCAGCGTCCGTTTTCGTGGTGAGCAGTTCTTC
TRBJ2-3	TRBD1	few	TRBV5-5	CASSLGPQGASDTQYF	TGTGCCAGCAGCTTGGGCCCTCAGGGGGCGAGCGATACGCAGTATTTT
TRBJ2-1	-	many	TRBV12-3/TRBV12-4	CASSFRGGAGRNEQFF	TGTGCCAGCAGTTTCCGCGGAGGGGCAGGGCGCAATGAGCAGTTCTTC
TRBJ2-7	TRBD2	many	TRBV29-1	CSVAPGLTSYEQYF	TGCAGCGTCGCCCCGGGACTAACTTCCTACGAGCAGTACTTC
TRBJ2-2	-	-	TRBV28	CASSPYIPGELFF	TGTGCCAGCAGTCCTTACATTCCCGGGGAGCTGTTTTTT
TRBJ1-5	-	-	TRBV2	CASSEYTGNQPQHF	TGTGCCAGCAGTGAATATACGGGCAATCAGCCCCAGCATTTT
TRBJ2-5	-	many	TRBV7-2	CASSLGTFQETQYF	TGTGCCAGCAGCTTAGGGACTTTCCAAGAGACCCAGTACTTC
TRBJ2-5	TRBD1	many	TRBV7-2	CASSPGQGAKTQYF	TGTGCCAGCAGCCCAGGACAGGGGGCGAAGACCCAGTACTTC
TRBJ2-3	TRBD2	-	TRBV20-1	CSARDLAGSTDTQYF	TGCAGTGCTAGAGATCTAGCGGGAAGCACAGATACGCAGTATTTT
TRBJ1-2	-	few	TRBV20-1	CSAREGGGGYTF	TGCAGTGCTAGAGAGGGTGGAGGGGGCTACACCTTC
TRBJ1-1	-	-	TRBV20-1	CSASGGPEAFF	TGCAGTGCTAGTGGTGGACCTGAAGCTTTCTTT
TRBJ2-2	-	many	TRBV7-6	CASIPPRLGLNTGELFF	TGTGCCAGCATCCCACCCAGGTTGGGGCTGAACACCGGGGAGCTGTTTTTT
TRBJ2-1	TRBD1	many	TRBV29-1	CSVTAGGQGTYNEQFF	TGCAGCGTTACGGCCGGGGGACAGGGAACCTACAATGAGCAGTTCTTC
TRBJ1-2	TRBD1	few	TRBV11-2	CASSLDRGGGYTF	TGTGCCAGCAGCTTAGACAGGGGGGGAGGCTACACCTTC
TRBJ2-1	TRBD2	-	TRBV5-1	CASSLSLAGYNEQFF	TGCGCCAGCAGCTTGAGTCTAGCGGGTTACAATGAGCAGTTCTTC
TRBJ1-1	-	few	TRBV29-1	CSASAGRGTEAFF	TGCAGCGCCAGTGCGGGGCGAGGAACTGAAGCTTTCTTT
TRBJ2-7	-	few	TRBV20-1	CSARPSATYEQYF	TGCAGTGCTAGACCTAGCGCGACCTACGAGCAGTACTTC
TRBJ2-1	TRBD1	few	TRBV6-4	CASSPQGQGRYNEQFF	TGTGCCAGCAGTCCCCAGGGACAGGGAAGATACAATGAGCAGTTCTTC
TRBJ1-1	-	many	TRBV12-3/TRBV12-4	CASSLGRDTEAFF	TGTGCCAGCAGTTTGGGTAGGGACACTGAAGCTTTCTTT
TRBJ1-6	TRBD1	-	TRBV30	CACAAGTGSNSPLHF	TGTGCCTGCGCGGCCGGGACAGGGAGTAATTCACCCCTCCACTTT
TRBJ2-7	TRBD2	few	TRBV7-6	CASSLRLTKREISRSYEQYF	TGTGCCAGCAGCTTAAGGCTGACCAAGCGGGAGATATCTCGGTCCTACGAGCAGTACTTC
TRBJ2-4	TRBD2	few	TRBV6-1	CAGGTSGIGAKNIQYF	TGTGCCGGAGGGACTAGCGGGATTGGCGCCAAAAACATTCAGTACTTC
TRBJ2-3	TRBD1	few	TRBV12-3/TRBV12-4	CASSSQGYPDTQYF	TGTGCCAGCAGTTCACAGGGGTACCCAGATACGCAGTATTTT
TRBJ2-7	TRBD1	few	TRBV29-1	CSVDTGTGTYEQYF	TGCAGCGTTGACACCGGGACAGGGACCTACGAGCAGTACTTC
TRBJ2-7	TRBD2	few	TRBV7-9	CASSLELAAYEQYF	TGTGCCAGCAGCTTAGAACTAGCGGCCTACGAGCAGTACTTC
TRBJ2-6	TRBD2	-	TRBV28	CASSPPPSGSSTAGANVLTF	TGTGCCAGCAGTCCCCCCCCTAGCGGGAGCTCCACGGCCGGGGCCAACGTCCTGACTTTC
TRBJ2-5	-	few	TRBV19	CASSNSLRETQYF	TGTGCCAGTAGTAACAGTCTTCGAGAGACCCAGTACTTC